Described below is a single T cell receptor (beta chain) sequence and its context. The target antigen is unknown. A multiplex PCR was run with 60 Vbeta primers and 13 Jbeta primers. TCRdb's copy holds only in-frame clones and misses some; the assay was immunoSEQ multiplex PCR. The profile covers about 59,000 clones, with about four fifths appearing a single time and almost 7% taken by the ten largest. The record originates from a study of cytomegalovirus exposure and HLA in healthy donors. Notes on the study in general: CMV serostatus was the only recorded immune exposure for donors.

This CDR3 is built from 13 residues. Germline loops: CDR1 SQVTM, CDR2 ANQGSEA. V was shortened by 4 bases and J by 1 base, with 10 bases between the two germline ends. The rearrangement joins TRBV29-1 to TRBJ1-1; D is possibly TRBD1 (6 bases). This receptor was obtained from a young man in good health and CMV-seropositive. Material: PBMCs. The CDR3 reads CSVAWTENTEAFF. The CDR3 nucleotides are TGCAGCGTTGCGTGGACAGAGAACACTGAAGCTTTCTTT.